This T cell receptor (beta chain) was retrieved from a study of cytomegalovirus exposure and HLA in healthy donors. Overall study context: Findings of an earlier analysis included about 100 million unique TCR beta sequences from some 200 million T cells.

The PCR made use of 60 Vbeta and 13 Jbeta primers. Clones were read by immunoSEQ multiplex PCR, and TCRdb kept only the in-frame ones, dropping some. Of roughly 72,000 clones listed, about 67% are singletons. In germline, CDR1 is SGDLS, CDR2 YYNGEE. Germline trimming cut 3 bases from V and 5 bases from J; bases unmatched to any gene: 3. The CDR3 has 13 amino acids. Donors had nominal health at sampling but likely had unrecorded immune exposures. No CMV serostatus entry exists for this donor. This clone was seen more than once but under ten times. The sample has other DNA sequences that encode this CDR3 too.

The source of this sequence is a human donor in good health. The chain is built from TRBV9 and TRBJ2-5; TRBD1 aligns across 8 bases. Sequencing was carried out using PBMCs. CDR3: CASSARQGETQYF. The CDR3 DNA is TGTGCCAGCAGCGCCCGACAGGGGGAGACCCAGTACTTC.